These T cell receptor beta chains were read from a single sample in a study of read filtering for tumor transcriptome and immune sequencing. One entry per CDR3 protein, called by TCRdb with MiXCR from the reads. The repertoire holds around 130,000 distinct CDR3 sequences, with 13% as singletons. Specimen: a population of CD138-negative cells sorted from bone marrow. The source is a donor at least 40 years old with multiple myeloma. CDR3s include the opening cysteine and the closing phenylalanine or tryptophan. Each record gives: J gene, D gene, V gene, clone size, CDR3 DNA, CDR3 protein. A D gene is named only where the DNA matches it firmly. Only some rows state a clone size, as once, few, many or a class for expanded clones.

TRBJ2-7,NA,TRBV19,NA,TGTGCCAGTAGTCGGTCGGGAGTTTCCTACGAGCAGTACTTC,CASSRSGVSYEQYF
TRBJ2-2,NA,TRBV2,many,TGTGCCAGCAAATCAGCAGGGTCTGGCACCGGGGAGCTGTTTTTT,CASKSAGSGTGELFF
TRBJ2-1,TRBD2,TRBV4-3,NA,TGCGCCAGCAGCCAAGAAGTAGCGGGAAGCTCCTACAATGAGCAGCTCTTC,CASSQEVAGSSYNEQLF
TRBJ2-5,TRBD1,TRBV7-8,many,TGTGCCAGCAGCCCTGGGACAGGGGATTGGGAGACCCAGTACTTC,CASSPGTGDWETQYF
TRBJ2-6,NA,TRBV20-1,many,TGCAGTGCTAGAGGACAGTTAGTCGGCTCTGGGGCCAACGTCCTGACTTTC,CSARGQLVGSGANVLTF
TRBJ2-7,NA,TRBV20-1,NA,TGCAGTGCTGAGCCTTGGATGGGGGGTTACGAGCAGTACTTC,CSAEPWMGGYEQYF
TRBJ2-1,NA,TRBV7-3,many,TGTGCCAGCAGCTTGAGCGGCACCTACAATGAGCAGTTCTTC,CASSLSGTYNEQFF
TRBJ1-4,TRBD1,TRBV4-1,many,TGCGCCAGCAGCCAAACAGGCGGGACAGCTAATGAAAAACTGTTTTTT,CASSQTGGTANEKLFF
TRBJ2-7,TRBD1,TRBV5-1,many,TGCGCCAGCAGCCCCGGGGACAGTCTCCCACACTACGAGCAGTACTTC,CASSPGDSLPHYEQYF
TRBJ2-1,TRBD2,TRBV6-6,NA,TGTGCCAGCAGCGGGGGGAGCTCCTACGATGAGCGGTTCTTC,CASSGGSSYDERFF
TRBJ1-1,NA,TRBV7-3,many,TGTGCCAGCAGTCCTAGGGGCCGAGGTGAAGCTTTCTTT,CASSPRGRGEAFF
TRBJ2-1,NA,TRBV20-1,NA,TGCAGTGCCACAATGGGAACAGTGGGCAATGAGCAGTTCTTC,CSATMGTVGNEQFF
TRBJ2-1,TRBD1,TRBV14,NA,TGTGCCAGCAGCCAAGATTTAGGACAGGGGGGAAGTGAGCAGTTCTTC,CASSQDLGQGGSEQFF
TRBJ2-3,NA,TRBV4-1,NA,TGCGCCAGCAGCCTGGGGCTCAGTAGGGCAGATACGCAGTATTTT,CASSLGLSRADTQYF
TRBJ2-2,TRBD1,TRBV6-5,many,TGTGCCAGCAGTTTCTCTCCCATCCGGGACAGGGGTTGGAACACCGGGGAGCTGTTTTTT,CASSFSPIRDRGWNTGELFF
TRBJ1-1,NA,TRBV5-1,many,TGCGCCAGCAGCTTGTTCTCGGGCACTGAAGCTTTCTTT,CASSLFSGTEAFF
TRBJ1-5,NA,TRBV20-1,many,TGCAGTGCCGGGGGTAGGAGGGGTGGCAATCAGCCCCAGCATTTT,CSAGGRRGGNQPQHF